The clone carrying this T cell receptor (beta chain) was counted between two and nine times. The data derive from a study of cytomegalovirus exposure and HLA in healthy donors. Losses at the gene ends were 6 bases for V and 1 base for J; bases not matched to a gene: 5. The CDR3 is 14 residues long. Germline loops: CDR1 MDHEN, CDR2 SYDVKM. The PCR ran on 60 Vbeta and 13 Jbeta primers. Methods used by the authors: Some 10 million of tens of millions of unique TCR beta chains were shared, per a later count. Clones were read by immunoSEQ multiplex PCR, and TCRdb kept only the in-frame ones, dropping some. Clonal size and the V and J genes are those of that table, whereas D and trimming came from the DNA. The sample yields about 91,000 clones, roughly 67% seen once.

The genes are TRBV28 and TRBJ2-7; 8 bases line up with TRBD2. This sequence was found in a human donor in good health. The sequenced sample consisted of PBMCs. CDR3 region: CASRGSGGSYEQYF. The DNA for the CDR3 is TGTGCCAGCAGGGGCAGCGGGGGTTCCTACGAGCAGTACTTC.